This TCR beta chain emerged from a study of CD8+ T cells in alopecia areata (dated by TCRdb to 2016 to 2019). About the full investigation: The treated patients took part in an open-label pilot trial in which moderate-to-severe alopecia areata was treated with oral tofacitinib at 5 to 10 mg twice daily. Scalp clonality was compared among normal scalp (n=4), patchy alopecia areata scalp (n=8), and alopecia totalis/universalis scalp (n=8). immunoSEQ multiplex PCR using 35 Vbeta forward primers and 13 Jbeta reverse primers was used to amplify TCRbeta CDR3 regions. In treated patients, disease severity was measured using the SALT score, which gives the percentage of scalp surface area affected. In humans, TCRbeta sequencing was performed on scalp tissue and on sorted CD4+ and CD8+ peripheral blood T cells from healthy controls and from patients with patchy or totalis/universalis alopecia areata. In both human patients and the C3H/HeJ mouse model, the study applied high-throughput TCRbeta sequencing to look at T cell clonal expansion in alopecia areata. Patients stayed on tofacitinib for 6 to 18 months and then had 6 months of follow-up off drug so that delayed response and recurrence could be assessed. The RNA source kit depended on sample type: the PAXgene miRNA kit for fixed scalp, the miRNeasy kit for PBMCs, and the RNeasy kit for mouse skin. Biopsies were taken from tofacitinib-treated patients at baseline and again at 4 and 24 weeks into treatment, and several of those patients also had a later scalp biopsy.

Receptor amplification or capture employed the immunoSEQ multiplex PCR assay. For TCR sequencing, RNA was extracted from every sample and reverse transcribed into cDNA to serve as template. SuperScript III was used to make first-strand cDNA, primed with a 2:1 mix of oligo-dT and random hexamers. A synthetic immune receptor repertoire was used to assess amplification bias, and residual bias was removed computationally. Per the original workflow: Raw reads were preprocessed to remove errors, and CDR3 was defined according to IMGT conventions as the region from the conserved cysteine to phenylalanine. Clonality was calculated as 1 minus Shannon entropy normalized by log2 of the number of productive unique TCRs. CD4 or CD8 identity of scalp clones was inferred by cross-referencing scalp TCRbeta sequences with sorted blood CD4 and CD8 repertoires. As stored in TCRdb, this immuneACCESS dataset retains in-frame rearrangements with V and J assigned. A fraction of the clones does not appear; measured against another copy, unresolved V genes explain less than half of the discrepancy, and the remainder lacks a known reason. D and trimming come from the DNA, and the V and J calls and clone size come from that table. In this sample the table shows around 180,000 clones, 60% of which occur a single time. Just over 1% of the sample goes to the ten largest clones.

The paper's findings and limits, for the study overall: The treated cohort was small, with a single nonresponder, so links between baseline CD8+ expansion and response need larger studies. With tofacitinib, both scalp clonality and the number of expanded CD8+ clones among the top 100 scalp clones went down significantly. Many expanded lesional clones were found to persist in scalp and blood during tofacitinib treatment, and relapse after treatment cessation may be partly explained by this persistence. Lesional scalp, especially in alopecia totalis/universalis, showed higher clonality and more expanded CD8+ clones than normal scalp, suggesting antigenic drive. Shared TCR sequences between patients were less evident than in mice, which may be partly attributable to HLA diversity in the patient population. Unlike mouse skin, which is dominated by gammadelta T cells, normal human skin has resident alphabeta T cells that are also sequenced, and this complicates analysis of the scalp TCR repertoire.

This clone occurred a few times. The antigen it binds to is not known. The record has no base qualities; no much larger clone is one base away. This sample's time point label indicates: 24 weeks on oral tofacitinib. Per the publication, the treatment or condition label means: oral pan-JAK inhibitor, 5-10 mg twice daily. Peripheral blood and lesional scalp punch biopsies were obtained from patients with alopecia areata. PBMCs were isolated by density centrifugation and stained for CD3, CD4 and CD8, after which CD4+ and CD8+ T cells were sorted on a FACSAria. This TCR was recovered from a human donor with alopecia areata. Sequenced here: CD4+ T cells sorted from blood, sampled at week 24, from a patient treated with tofacitinib.

The base sequence is TGTGCCAGCAGCGTCGACTACGAGCAGTACTTC. Its coded protein is CASSVDYEQYF. The chain was built from TRBV7-9 and TRBJ2-7, with an unclear D gene assignment. The germline ends are 5 bases apart after V is trimmed by 5 bases and J by 3 bases. The CDR3 holds 11 amino acids from the cysteine to the phenylalanine. The only DNA kept is the CDR3, 33 bases in frame from the first base. CDR1 and CDR2 are read off the germline V gene (reference sequence) as SEHNR and FQNEAQ.